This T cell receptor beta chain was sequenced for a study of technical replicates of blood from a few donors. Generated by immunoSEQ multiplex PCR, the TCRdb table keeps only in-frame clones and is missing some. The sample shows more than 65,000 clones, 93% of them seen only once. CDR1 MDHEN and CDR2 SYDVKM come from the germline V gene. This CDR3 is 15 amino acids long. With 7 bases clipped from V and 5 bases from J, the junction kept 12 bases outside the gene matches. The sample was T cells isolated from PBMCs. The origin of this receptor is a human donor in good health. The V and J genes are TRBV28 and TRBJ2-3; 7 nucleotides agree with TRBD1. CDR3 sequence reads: CASTFFNTGEDTQYF. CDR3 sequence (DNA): TGTGCCAGCACCTTTTTCAACACAGGGGAAGATACGCAGTATTTT.